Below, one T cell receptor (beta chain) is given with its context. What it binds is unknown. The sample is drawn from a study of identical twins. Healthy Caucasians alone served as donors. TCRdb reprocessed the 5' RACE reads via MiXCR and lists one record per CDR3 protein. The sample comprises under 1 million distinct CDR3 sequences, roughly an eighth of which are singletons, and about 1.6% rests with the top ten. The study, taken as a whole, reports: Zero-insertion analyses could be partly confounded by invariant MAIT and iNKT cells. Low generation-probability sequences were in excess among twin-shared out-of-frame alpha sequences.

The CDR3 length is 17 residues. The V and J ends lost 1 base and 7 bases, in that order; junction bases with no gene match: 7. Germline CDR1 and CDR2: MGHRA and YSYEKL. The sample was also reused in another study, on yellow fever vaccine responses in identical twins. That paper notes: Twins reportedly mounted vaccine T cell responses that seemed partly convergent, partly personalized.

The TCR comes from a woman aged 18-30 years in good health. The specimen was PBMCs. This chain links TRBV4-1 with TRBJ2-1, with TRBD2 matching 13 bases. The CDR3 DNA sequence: TGCGCCAGCAGCCAAGTACTAGCGGGAGGGACGGGGAATGAGCAGTTCTTC. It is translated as CASSQVLAGGTGNEQFF.